What follows is one T cell receptor beta chain and its context. Antigen unknown. J gave up 5 bases and V 2 bases, and 5 bases lay outside the gene matches. This CDR3 comprises 15 residues. Germline CDR1 and CDR2: SGHRS and YFSETQ. These data come from a study of fetal regulatory T cell absence and autoimmunity. The study's findings and limits: Pancreas TCRs were oligoclonally enriched versus cord blood, some clones over 95-fold. Pancreas and cord blood did not differ much in TRB family usage.

The assay was run at survey level. Profiled with immunoSEQ multiplex PCR; TCRdb holds only in-frame clones, not every one. The sample comprises 45,000 to 50,000 clones, about four fifths of which are singletons, and about 0.41% rests with the top ten. The sample comprised cord blood. The chain employs TRBV5-1 and TRBJ2-1; 9 nucleotides agree with TRBD2. The TCR originated in a newborn boy with IPEX syndrome. CDR3 in DNA: TGCGCCAGCAGCTTCTTTCTAGCGGGAAACAATGAGCAGTTCTTC. This sequence encodes CASSFFLAGNNEQFF.